This TCR beta chain was recorded in a study of T cell responses to AZD1222 COVID-19 vaccine. Looking at the study overall: Second-dose groups at about 4 or about 12 weeks were pooled. Study conclusions and caveats: With two AZD1222 doses given, Spike-specific TCR breadth and depth both rose. Clonal diversity may have been underestimated, and the donors were mostly white British, with more females than males.

Looked up from germline, CDR1 is SGHNT and CDR2 is YYREEE (reference sequence). Losses at the gene ends were 3 bases for V and 5 bases for J; bases not matched to a gene: 9. The CDR3 extends over 16 amino acids. About this clone itself: Its antigen is undetermined.

Using immunoSEQ multiplex PCR, the repertoire was profiled, and TCRdb retains in-frame clones only, with some absent. This table holds some 150,000 clones, 70% to 90% found once. The chain has TRBV5-4 and TRBJ2-2; 8 bases align to TRBD2. This clonotype was sampled from an adult in good health. Material: peripheral blood, obtained on day 0 of AZD1222 vaccination. Here the CDR3 DNA reads TGTGCCAGCAGCTCAAGTACAGCGGGAGTAACCGGGGAGCTGTTTTTT. This encodes CASSSSTAGVTGELFF.